A single sample gave rise to the 20 T cell receptor beta chains below, sequenced in a study of OX40 agonist ivuxolimab in advanced cancers. Measured with immunoSEQ multiplex PCR; TCRdb has only the in-frame clones, and not every one. The sample has approximately 76,000 clones; around nine tenths are singletons. This specimen consisted of CD4+ or CD8+ T cells sorted from blood, obtained in a trial of the OX40 agonist ivuxolimab. These receptors were collected from an adult with an advanced solid tumor such as melanoma, head and neck, liver or kidney cancer.

The chain uses TRBV6-6 and TRBJ2-7; D is unclear. The V and J ends lost 0 bases and 5 bases respectively, with 11 bases between them. Germline CDR1 is MNHNY and CDR2 is SVGAGI (reference sequence). This CDR3 spans 14 amino acids. The CDR3, as DNA: TGTGCCAGCAGTTACTCGTCCCAGGACCACGAGCAGTACTTC. Amino acid sequence: CASSYSSQDHEQYF.

The V and J genes are TRBV11-3 and TRBJ2-2; 7 bases align to TRBD2. The trim removed 3 bases at V and 2 bases at J, leaving 0 bases unmatched. The CDR3 is 14 amino acids. In germline, CDR1 is SGHNT, CDR2 YENEEA. CDR3 region: CASSLGLNTGELFF. The CDR3 nucleotides read TGTGCCAGCAGCTTGGGACTAAACACCGGGGAGCTGTTTTTT.

CDR3 sequence: CASSRTWSSYNEQFF. The DNA of the CDR3 is TGTGCCAGCAGCCGGACCTGGAGCTCCTACAATGAGCAGTTCTTC. The chain is built from TRBV7-2 and TRBJ2-1; D is unclear. This CDR3 comprises 15 residues. Germline V gene lookup returns CDR1 SGHTA and CDR2 FQGNSA. The ends were cut back, 5 bases at V and 0 bases at J, with 11 bases in the middle.

The rearrangement links TRBV15 to TRBJ1-4; unclear D gene. This CDR3 contains 19 residues. Germline V lookup: CDR1 LNHNV, CDR2 YYDKDF (reference sequence). The V and J ends lost 2 bases and 5 bases respectively, with 24 bases between them. The CDR3 region is CATSRPNPAASPSNEKLFF. CDR3 bases: TGTGCCACCAGCAGACCAAATCCAGCTGCTTCGCCCTCCAATGAAAAACTGTTTTTT. Variable domain in full (rest from reference TRBV15 and TRBJ1-4): DAMVIQNPRYQVTQFGKPVTLSCSQTLNHNVMYWYQQKSSQAPKLLFHYYDKDFNNEADTPDNFQSRRPNTSFCFLDIRSPGLGDTAMYLCATSRPNPAASPSNEKLFFGSGTQLSVL.

This sequence joins TRBV21-1 and TRBJ2-2; TRBD2, the table's D call, lacks a check against the DNA. TRBV21-1 corresponds to a pseudogene. CDR3 length: 16 amino acids. In nucleotides, the CDR3 is TGTGCCAGCGACGCTAGCGGGAGTACGAACACCGGGGAGCTGTTTTTT. Amino acid sequence: CASDASGSTNTGELFF.

This chain uses TRBV2 with TRBJ1-2; D call uncertain. The CDR3 extends over 13 amino acids. The germline V gene encodes CDR1 SNHLY and CDR2 FYNNEI. Deletions cut 6 bases from V and 8 bases from J, with 16 bases between. This chain's CDR3 is CASSRGSYGGYTF. In DNA, the CDR3 is TGTGCCAGCAGCCGCGGGTCCTACGGCGGCTACACCTTC. Complete variable domain (other parts from reference TRBV2 and TRBJ1-2): EPEVTQTPSHQVTQMGQEVILRCVPISNHLYFYWYRQILGQKVEFLVSFYNNEISEKSEIFDDQFSVERPDGSNFTLKIRSTKLEDSAMYFCASSRGSYGGYTFGSGTRLTVV.

The chain links TRBV7-3 to TRBJ2-3; the D call may be TRBD1 or TRBD2 (5 bases each). V was clipped by 2 bases and J by 1 base, with 10 bases between them. Germline CDR1 SGHTA, CDR2 FQGTGA. CDR3 length: 15 residues. This CDR3 is CASSLGLGRTDTQYF. The CDR3 DNA follows: TGTGCCAGCAGCTTAGGACTGGGACGCACAGATACGCAGTATTTT.

The V call is TRBV25-1, the J call TRBJ1-1; the D gene is possibly TRBD1 (5 bases). V was pared by 1 base and J by 10 bases, with 7 bases between. This CDR3 is 11 amino acids long. CDR1 and CDR2 from the germline V gene are MGHDK and SYGVNS. The CDR3 region is CASSESRAAFF. CDR3 bases: TGTGCCAGCAGTGAATCCAGGGCAGCTTTCTTT.

This chain links TRBV30 with TRBJ1-4; 7 bases map to TRBD1. This CDR3 is 15 amino acids long. The trim removed 4 bases at V and 8 bases at J, leaving 13 bases unmatched. Germline-derived CDR1 and CDR2 are GTSNPN and SVGIG (reference sequence). The DNA of the CDR3 is TGTGCCTGGACCCCCTGGGACAGCTCCCGGGAAAAACTGTTTTTT. This codes for CAWTPWDSSREKLFF.

The chain is built from TRBV11-2 and TRBJ2-1, with D possibly being TRBD1 (6 bases). Germline-derived CDR1 and CDR2 are SGHAT and FQNNGV. The V gene lost 5 bases and the J gene lost 5 bases, with 13 bases spanning the gap. The length of the CDR3 is 14 residues. CDR3 bases: TGTGCCAGCAGCCCCGGGACACAGAACAATGAGCAGTTCTTC. This translates into CASSPGTQNNEQFF.

Turning to this clone: Other DNA sequences of this sample code for an identical CDR3. The rearrangement uses TRBV6-4 and TRBJ1-2; 10 bases are a match to TRBD1. V shed 6 bases, J shed 7 bases, and the junction held 11 bases outside the gene matches. This CDR3 is built from 15 residues. The germline V gene has CDR1 MRHNA and CDR2 SNTAGT. The CDR3, as DNA: TGTGCCAGCAGCCGGGACAGGGGATTCTCGAGTGGCTACACCTTC. Protein: CASSRDRGFSSGYTF.

The chain links TRBV7-2 to TRBJ2-7; D uncertain. Per germline, CDR1 SGHTA and CDR2 FQGNSA. With 5 bases removed from V and 4 bases from J, the gap between germline ends came to 6 bases. The CDR3 totals 11 residues. Written as DNA, the CDR3 is TGTGCCAGCAGCGCACAATACGAGCAGTACTTC. Translating it yields CASSAQYEQYF.

The chain recombines TRBV6-1 with TRBJ1-5; TRBD1 is a possible D gene (6 bases). The CDR3 covers 13 residues. CDR1 MNHNS and CDR2 SASEGT come from the germline V gene. V lost 2 bases, J lost 6 bases, and 8 bases lay in between. For the CDR3, the DNA is TGTGCCAGCAGTGAAAACAGGGCTCAGCCCCAGCATTTT. This sequence encodes CASSENRAQPQHF.

The genes are TRBV18 and TRBJ1-6; 8 nucleotides agree with TRBD1. The CDR3 is 17 residues long. Losses at the gene ends were 2 bases for V and 7 bases for J; bases not matched to a gene: 10. Germline-derived CDR1 and CDR2 are KGHSH and LQKENI. The CDR3 sequence is CASSPTRQGLGNSPLHF. DNA of the CDR3: TGTGCCAGCTCACCAACTAGACAGGGGTTGGGGAATTCACCCCTCCACTTT.

This chain joins TRBV5-1 and TRBJ2-7; no clear D gene. The V gene's germline CDR1 is SGHRS and CDR2 YFSETQ. The CDR3 runs to 14 residues. Deletions cut 4 bases from V and 6 bases from J, with 17 bases between. In DNA, the CDR3 is TGCGCCAGCAGCGTATCGGGCCGTCTCCTCGAGCAGTACTTC. Translated, it gives CASSVSGRLLEQYF.

This clone was found many times. This rearrangement joins TRBV28 to TRBJ1-6; the D gene is possibly TRBD1 (6 bases). The germline V gene has CDR1 MDHEN and CDR2 SYDVKM. V was clipped by 5 bases and J by 9 bases, with 17 bases between them. CDR3 length: 15 residues. CDR3 sequence (DNA): TGTGCCAGCAGTGGGTCACAGGGCTTGGGTTCACCCCTCCACTTT. Protein sequence: CASSGSQGLGSPLHF.

The rearrangement links TRBV6-5 to TRBJ1-2, with D hard to call. This CDR3 comprises 12 residues. Per the germline V gene, CDR1 is MNHEY and CDR2 is SVGAGI. The V end was cut by 6 bases, the J end by 4 bases, with 9 bases between. The CDR3, as DNA: TGTGCCAGCAGGGACGGCAGCTATGGCTACACCTTC. It translates to CASRDGSYGYTF.

The chain links TRBV18 to TRBJ1-5; TRBD1 agrees at 7 bases. The CDR3 length is 17 residues. Per the germline V gene, CDR1 is KGHSH and CDR2 is LQKENI. V shed 3 bases and J 3 bases; nucleotides not matched to a gene: 11. The CDR3 DNA reads TGTGCCAGCTCACCTTCGGACAGGTCCTCTGTCAATCAGCCCCAGCATTTT. It codes for CASSPSDRSSVNQPQHF.

The chain couples TRBV6-6 to TRBJ1-2, with 9 bases that match TRBD1. Per the germline V gene, CDR1 is MNHNY and CDR2 is SVGAGI (reference sequence). Germline trimming cut 8 bases from V and 7 bases from J; bases unmatched to any gene: 5. The length of the CDR3 is 12 residues. The CDR3 sequence is CASHRGHAGYTF. The CDR3 nucleotides read TGTGCCAGCCACAGGGGGCATGCTGGCTACACCTTC.

This chain links TRBV2 with TRBJ2-1; possibly TRBD2 for D (5 bases). The CDR3 covers 11 residues. With 10 bases removed from V and 8 bases from J, the gap between germline ends came to 12 bases. Germline V gene lookup returns CDR1 SNHLY and CDR2 FYNNEI. The CDR3 region is CAINRDYEQFF. Here the CDR3 DNA reads TGTGCCATAAACCGGGATTATGAGCAGTTCTTC.